A selection of T cell receptor beta chains follows, all from one sample in a study of naive and memory T cell subsets. Each CDR3 protein is one row after TCRdb ran MiXCR on the 5' RACE reads. In the table there are roughly 30,000 distinct CDR3 sequences, about a sixth of which are singletons. These TCRs come from a female donor in good health. Both conserved end residues are part of each CDR3. The D gene is left open where the match is weak. Where a row states a size, it is once, few, many or the class of an expanded clone; other rows omit it.

TRBV24-1,many,TRBJ2-1,-,TGTGCCACCAGTGACCCGACAGCGTACAATGAGCAGTTCTTC,CATSDPTAYNEQFF
TRBV9,-,TRBJ2-4,-,TGTGCCAGCAGCGTAGATCACAGGTCCAAAAACATTCAGTACTTC,CASSVDHRSKNIQYF
TRBV27,-,TRBJ2-7,TRBD1,TGTGCCAGCAGTTCCCCGGGACAGGGGTTCCACGAGCAGTACTTC,CASSSPGQGFHEQYF
TRBV20-1,few,TRBJ1-2,-,TGCAGTGCTAGAGTGGGGGGGCGTAACTATGGCGACACCTTC,CSARVGGRNYGDTF
TRBV18,-,TRBJ1-1,TRBD1,TGTGCCAGCTCACCAGAACACAGGGGGAACACTGAAGCTTTCTTT,CASSPEHRGNTEAFF
TRBV20-1,few,TRBJ2-5,TRBD2,TGCAGTGCTAGACTAGCGGGAGCGCTTGTGGCCTTC,CSARLAGALVAF
TRBV5-5,many,TRBJ1-2,-,TGTGCCAGTACCCGGGGTAGGGACAACTATGGCGACACCTTC,CASTRGRDNYGDTF
TRBV3-1,-,TRBJ2-6,-,TGTGCCAGCAGCCCCCATACATCTGGGGCCAACGTCCTGACTTTC,CASSPHTSGANVLTF
TRBV7-9,many,TRBJ1-1,-,TGTGCCAGCAGCTTCAGGACGGTGAACACTGAAGCTTTCTTT,CASSFRTVNTEAFF
TRBV9,once,TRBJ2-2,TRBD2,TGTGCCAGCAGCCTGAAAGGACTAGCGGGGGGGAACACCGGGGAGCTGTTTTTT,CASSLKGLAGGNTGELFF
TRBV7-3,few,TRBJ2-6,-,TGTGCCAGCAGCTTATACGGCACCTCTGGGGCCAACGTCCTGACTTTC,CASSLYGTSGANVLTF
TRBV5-1,-,TRBJ2-3,TRBD2,TGCGCCAGCAGCATAGCGGGGGCCTTCACAGATACGCAGTATTTT,CASSIAGAFTDTQYF
TRBV6-5,medium-sized,TRBJ1-1,TRBD1,TGTGCCAGCAGACCTAGGAATGACAGGGCGAACACTGAAGCTTTCTTT,CASRPRNDRANTEAFF
TRBV12-3/TRBV12-4,-,TRBJ2-3,TRBD2,TGTGCCAGCAGAAGCGGGGGGGAAGATACGCAGTATTTT,CASRSGGEDTQYF
TRBV5-1,-,TRBJ2-5,-,TGCGCCAGCACCCTCACGACCGAAGAGACCCAGTACTTC,CASTLTTEETQYF
TRBV6-6,many,TRBJ2-1,TRBD1,TGTGCCAGCAGTTACGCGGGACAGGGGTATAATGAGCAGTTCTTC,CASSYAGQGYNEQFF
TRBV4-1,many,TRBJ1-1,-,TGCGCCAGCAGCCAAGAATGGGCCTCTTTTCCTGAAGCTTTCTTT,CASSQEWASFPEAFF
TRBV29-1,-,TRBJ2-2,-,TGCAGCGTTGATCGCGGGGGCGTATCCGGGGAGCTGTTTTTT,CSVDRGGVSGELFF
TRBV10-2,few,TRBJ2-7,-,TGCGCCAGCAGTGAGTCGGTTGGCGAGCAGTACTTC,CASSESVGEQYF
TRBV29-1,many,TRBJ1-5,-,TGCAGGGGGGTCAGGGGAGTCCATCAGCCCCAGCATTTT,CRGVRGVHQPQHF
TRBV29-1,-,TRBJ1-2,-,TGCAGCGCTGAACTGGCAGGGGCGGGGGGTGATGGCTACACCTTC,CSAELAGAGGDGYTF
TRBV5-1,many,TRBJ2-7,-,TGCGCCAGCAGCATTAAGGACAGTACCTACGAGCAGTACTTC,CASSIKDSTYEQYF
TRBV7-3,-,TRBJ2-2,-,TGTGCCAGCAGCTTAAGCTACCCGAACACCGGGGAGCTGTTTTTT,CASSLSYPNTGELFF
TRBV20-1,many,TRBJ1-1,TRBD1,TGCAGTGCTAGATTTCGGACAGGGGTAACTGAAGCTTTCTTT,CSARFRTGVTEAFF
TRBV6-6,few,TRBJ1-2,-,TGTGCCAGCAGTTACTACCAGGGGCAAGGGGGCTACACCTTC,CASSYYQGQGGYTF
TRBV29-1,-,TRBJ2-1,-,TGCAGCGCCGGACAGTGGTACAATGAGCAGTTCTTC,CSAGQWYNEQFF
TRBV10-2,-,TRBJ2-1,-,TGCGCCAGCAGGGACAAGAGCTCCTACAATGAGCAGTTCTTC,CASRDKSSYNEQFF
TRBV13,many,TRBJ2-7,TRBD1,TGTGCCAGCAGCCCAGGACAGGGTTACTACGAGCAGTACTTC,CASSPGQGYYEQYF
TRBV6-5,many,TRBJ1-2,-,TGTGCCAGCACCCAAGGGGGGGGAGGTGAAGGCTACACCTTC,CASTQGGGGEGYTF
TRBV6-4,few,TRBJ2-3,-,TGTGCCAGCAGTGATAGTGGTAGAGCGGATACGCAGTATTTT,CASSDSGRADTQYF
TRBV6-5,many,TRBJ1-2,TRBD1,TGTGCCAGCAGTTCCTACAGGGGGGATGATAACTATGGCGACACCTTC,CASSSYRGDDNYGDTF
TRBV7-2,-,TRBJ1-2,-,TGTGCCAGCAGCTTAGAAAAAAGGCCTGGCGGGGGCTACACCTTC,CASSLEKRPGGGYTF
TRBV27,many,TRBJ1-2,TRBD1,TGTGCCAGCAGAACACAGGGGGCGAACTATGGCGACACCTTC,CASRTQGANYGDTF
TRBV12-3/TRBV12-4,-,TRBJ1-5,-,TGTGCCAGCAGTTTTCACAGCCTGGAACAGCCCCAGCATTTT,CASSFHSLEQPQHF
TRBV20-1,many,TRBJ2-5,-,TGCAGTGCTAGCGGTGGAAACCAAGAGACCCAGTACTTC,CSASGGNQETQYF
TRBV5-1,many,TRBJ1-1,-,TGCGCCAGCAGCTTGGAAGGACAGATGAACACTGAAGCTTTCTTT,CASSLEGQMNTEAFF
TRBV6-2/TRBV6-3,many,TRBJ1-1,-,TGTGCCACCAGGACAGCCTCTGAAGCTTTCTTT,CATRTASEAFF
TRBV6-5,many,TRBJ2-3,-,TGTGCCAGCAGGGGTACTAGCACAGATACGCAGTATTTT,CASRGTSTDTQYF
TRBV12-3/TRBV12-4,medium-sized,TRBJ1-2,-,TGTGCCAGCAGTCGGACGGTTGGCTACACCTTC,CASSRTVGYTF
TRBV7-2,-,TRBJ2-5,TRBD2,TGTGCCAGCAGCTTACTCCCGGGAGGCAGCCAAGAGACCCAGTACTTC,CASSLLPGGSQETQYF
TRBV28,-,TRBJ2-7,-,TGTGCCAGCAGTAGAAGATACGAGCAGTACTTC,CASSRRYEQYF
TRBV29-1,few,TRBJ2-1,-,TGCAGCGTTGATGTTGGGGGGGGGCCAAATGAGCAGTTCTTC,CSVDVGGGPNEQFF
TRBV6-5,few,TRBJ1-6,-,TGTGCCAGTCGGGGGGACGCCAAGAATTCACCCCTCCACTTT,CASRGDAKNSPLHF
TRBV5-4,many,TRBJ1-1,TRBD1,TGTGCCAGCAGCTTGGACAGGGGTGGTGTGTTCACTGAAGCTTTCTTT,CASSLDRGGVFTEAFF
TRBV29-1,medium-sized,TRBJ2-7,TRBD1,TGCAGCGGGGGACAGGGGGAAAACGAGCAGTACTTC,CSGGQGENEQYF
TRBV6-6,-,TRBJ1-4,TRBD1,TGTGCCAGCAGTTGGGGAGAGACAGGGAATAATGAAAAACTGTTTTTT,CASSWGETGNNEKLFF
TRBV18,many,TRBJ1-3,-,TGTGCCAGCTCACCAAAGGTCCCGGGGAGCTCTGGAAACACCATATATTTT,CASSPKVPGSSGNTIYF
TRBV29-1,many,TRBJ1-4,TRBD1,TGCAGCGTCGCAACAGGGGGCCAGAGTGAAAAACTGTTTTTT,CSVATGGQSEKLFF